This TCR beta chain was sequenced for a study of Graves' ophthalmopathy and Graves' hyperthyroidism. General study findings and limits: Blood contained most expanded thyroid clonotypes exceeding 0.001 frequency.

The CDR3 contains 16 residues. The V gene's germline CDR1 is MGHDK and CDR2 SYGVNS. V dropped 8 bases and J dropped 2; count of bases not matched to a gene: 6. As for this clonotype: Its antigen remains unidentified.

Using RNA transcripts, the TCR beta CDR3 regions were amplified. Second-round multiplex PCR followed a first-round RT-PCR using HTBI primers. MiXCR, applied by TCRdb to the multiplex PCR reads, yields one record per CDR3 protein. The sample lists about 380,000 distinct CDR3 sequences, 15% seen once, with 7% in the top ten. The V and J genes are TRBV25-1 and TRBJ2-5, with 15 bases identical to TRBD2. The sequence was obtained from a woman aged 18-30 years with stable Graves' hyperthyroidism. Material: peripheral blood. The CDR3 nucleotides are TGTGCCAGCTCCGGGACTAGCGGGGGGACACAAGAGACCCAGTACTTC. Its protein is CASSGTSGGTQETQYF.